The next 26 T cell receptor beta chains were all read from a single sample in a study of T cells in Graves' hyperthyroidism and ophthalmopathy. The CDR3 regions of TCR beta were amplified from RNA transcripts. RT-PCR in the first round (using the HTBI primer set) targeted the TCR CDR3. TCRdb itself ran the multiplex PCR reads through MiXCR, one entry per CDR3 protein. This sample carries some 500,000 distinct CDR3 sequences, about 15% of them seen once, and the ten largest clones take over 15%. Sequences were obtained from blood. These receptors were taken from a young woman with Graves' hyperthyroidism.

This clonotype has a count of ten or more. The chain carries TRBV30 and TRBJ2-1, with D hard to call. This CDR3 is 12 amino acids long. V lost 6 bases to trimming and J lost 5 bases, with 11 bases between them. CDR1 is GTSNPN and CDR2 is SVGIG in the germline V gene (reference sequence). CDR3 DNA: TGTGCCTGCGTCGAGGTAGACAATGAGCAGTTCTTC. Translating gives CACVEVDNEQFF.

The rearrangement links TRBV19 to TRBJ1-2, with 7 bases fitting TRBD1. Per germline, CDR1 LNHDA and CDR2 SQIVND (reference sequence). Germline trimming cut 5 bases from V and 6 bases from J; bases unmatched to any gene: 9. The CDR3 is 14 residues long. In nucleotides, the CDR3 is TGTGCCAGTAGTCCAGGGGACAGCTCGGATGGCTACACCTTC. Translated, it gives CASSPGDSSDGYTF.

This clonotype appeared a few times. The chain couples TRBV18 to TRBJ2-5; tentative D call: TRBD2 (5 bases). Per the germline V gene, CDR1 is KGHSH and CDR2 is LQKENI. The CDR3 contains 16 residues. Trimming cost V 3 bases and J 2 bases, with 16 bases left between them. CDR3 in amino acids: CASSPPWGSVQETQYF. CDR3 bases: TGTGCCAGCTCACCCCCTTGGGGTAGCGTACAAGAGACCCAGTACTTC.

This clonotype was counted at least ten times. The chain links TRBV19 to TRBJ2-5; tentatively, D is TRBD2 (6 bases). V was clipped by 6 bases and J by 3 bases, with 14 bases between them. The germline V gene encodes CDR1 LNHDA and CDR2 SQIVND (reference sequence). The CDR3 has 14 residues. Written as DNA, the CDR3 is TGTGCCAGTAGCCGCAGACTAGAGGAAGAGACCCAGTACTTC. Translated: CASSRRLEEETQYF.

This clonotype was picked up many times. The gene calls are TRBV12-5 and TRBJ2-3, with D perhaps TRBD2 (5 bases). V was clipped by 5 bases and J by 6 bases, with 15 bases between them. The length of the CDR3 is 14 residues. Germline V gene data show CDR1 as LGHNT and CDR2 as FRNRAP. CDR3 in amino acids: CASGATLGVDTQYF. In DNA form, the CDR3 reads TGTGCTAGTGGTGCCACTCTCGGGGTGGATACGCAGTATTTT. The variable domain in full, with the rest retrieved from reference TRBV12-5 and TRBJ2-3, is DARVTQTPRHKVTEMGQEVTMRCQPILGHNTVFWYRQTMMQGLELLAYFRNRAPLDDSGMPKDRFSAEMPDATLATLKIQPSEPRDSAVYFCASGATLGVDTQYFGPGTRLTVL.

The sample holds many counts of this clonotype. The rearrangement joins TRBV3-1 to TRBJ1-1; 7 nucleotides match TRBD1. CDR1 is LGHDT and CDR2 is YNNKEL in the germline V gene (reference sequence). The V and J ends lost 4 bases and 6 bases, in that order; junction bases with no gene match: 8. The CDR3 sequence is 14 residues long. The CDR3 here is CASSPLRGRPEAFF. The CDR3 nucleotides read TGTGCCAGCAGCCCCCTCAGGGGGAGGCCTGAAGCTTTCTTT. Complete variable domain (other parts from reference TRBV3-1 and TRBJ1-1): DTAVSQTPKYLVTQMGNDKSIKCEQNLGHDTMYWYKQDSKKFLKIMFSYNNKELIINETVPNRFSPKSPDKAHLNLHINSLELGDSAVYFCASSPLRGRPEAFFGQGTRLTVV.

This clonotype was seen at least ten times. The chain is built from TRBV5-8 and TRBJ2-2, with 9 positions matching TRBD1. Unmatched junction bases numbered 10, after V lost 4 bases and J lost 0 bases. This CDR3 comprises 18 residues. Germline CDR1 and CDR2: SGHTS and YDEGEE. The CDR3 loop is CASSAGTGLESNTGELFF. The CDR3 DNA reads TGTGCCAGCAGCGCCGGGACAGGGTTGGAATCGAACACCGGGGAGCTGTTTTTT.

There are a few counts of this clonotype. This chain uses TRBV5-1 with TRBJ2-7; D ambiguous. V lost 7 bases, J lost 0 bases, and 14 bases lay in between. This CDR3 is built from 14 residues. Germline lookup yields CDR1 SGHRS and CDR2 YFSETQ. The CDR3 loop reads CASAKEPNSYEQYF. CDR3 DNA: TGCGCCAGCGCCAAGGAACCGAACTCCTACGAGCAGTACTTC.

This clonotype was picked up many times. The chain employs TRBV27 and TRBJ2-7; the D call may be TRBD1 or TRBD2 (5 bases each). This CDR3 has 15 amino acids. V was cut by 8 bases and J by 0 bases, with 17 bases left in between. Germline loops: CDR1 MNHEY, CDR2 SMNVEV (reference sequence). This CDR3 reads CASGGWDASSYEQYF. The CDR3 DNA reads TGTGCCAGCGGTGGGTGGGACGCTAGCTCCTACGAGCAGTACTTC.

The V call is TRBV12-3 or TRBV12-4, the J call TRBJ1-2; unclear D gene. Trimming removed 6 bases from V and 6 bases from J, with 11 bases in between. The CDR3 is made up of 12 amino acids. CDR3 amino acids: CASRAANHGYTF. CDR3 DNA sequence: TGTGCCAGCAGAGCCGCCAACCATGGCTACACCTTC.

The chain recombines TRBV29-1 with TRBJ2-7; 8 nucleotides match TRBD2. The CDR3 runs to 13 residues. CDR1 SQVTM and CDR2 ANQGSEA come from the germline V gene. V was clipped by 7 bases and J by 5 bases; unmatched bases: 10. The chain's CDR3 is CSAYGGLEDEQYF. The CDR3 DNA follows: TGCAGCGCCTACGGGGGACTAGAGGACGAGCAGTACTTC.

This clonotype has only a few counts. The V gene is TRBV5-4, the J gene TRBJ2-3; 11 bases fit TRBD2. This CDR3 has 15 residues. Germline trimming cut 2 bases from V and 5 bases from J; bases unmatched to any gene: 4. In germline, CDR1 is SGHNT, CDR2 YYREEE (reference sequence). CDR3 sequence: CASSLLAGGEDTQYF. CDR3 coding DNA: TGTGCCAGCAGCTTATTAGCGGGAGGGGAAGATACGCAGTATTTT. Full variable domain (outside the CDR3, taken from reference TRBV5-4 and TRBJ2-3): ETGVTQSPTHLIKTRGQQVTLRCSSQSGHNTVSWYQQALGQGPQFIFQYYREEENGRGNFPPRFSGLQFPNYSSELNVNALELDDSALYLCASSLLAGGEDTQYFGPGTRLTVL.

The gene calls are TRBV7-9 and TRBJ2-1; D possibly corresponds to TRBD2 (6 bases). Between the trimmed V and J ends, which lost 5 bases and 4 bases, there was a span of 21 bases. Germline CDR1 is SEHNR and CDR2 is FQNEAQ (reference sequence). CDR3 size: 17 residues. CDR3 nucleotides: TGTGCCAGCAGCCAACCGACTAGTTCGAGTCCATACAATGAGCAGTTCTTC. It codes for CASSQPTSSSPYNEQFF.

Many counts were recorded for this clonotype. This chain connects TRBV12-3 or TRBV12-4 to TRBJ2-1, with 11 bases that match TRBD2. V lost 3 bases, J lost 3 bases, and 7 bases stayed unmatched. The CDR3 totals 17 residues. Written as DNA, the CDR3 is TGTGCCAGCAGTTTTTATCTTACTAGCGGGAGCTACAATGAGCAGTTCTTC. Its translation is CASSFYLTSGSYNEQFF.

V gene TRBV6-9 combines with J gene TRBJ2-7; 10 bases map to TRBD2. Losses at the gene ends were 3 bases for V and 5 bases for J; bases not matched to a gene: 7. Germline CDR1 is MNHGY and CDR2 is SVAAGI. There are 15 residues in the CDR3. CDR3 in amino acids: CASSYRGLAVDEQYF. CDR3 bases: TGTGCCAGCAGTTACCGCGGACTAGCGGTTGACGAGCAGTACTTC.

This clonotype appeared a few times. The CDR3 protein is CASTISGAGLDNEQFF. CDR3 sequence (DNA): TGTGCCAGTACCATATCCGGAGCGGGACTCGACAATGAGCAGTTCTTC. The chain has TRBV19 and TRBJ2-1, with 7 bases matching TRBD2. This CDR3 is built from 16 residues. The V segment lost 7 bases and the J segment 5 bases; nucleotides outside the gene matches: 14. Per the germline V gene, CDR1 is LNHDA and CDR2 is SQIVND (reference sequence).

This clonotype came up a few times. The rearrangement uses TRBV20-1 and TRBJ2-3, with D unclear. This CDR3 contains 10 residues. V lost 8 bases and J lost 1, with 4 bases in between. The germline V gene has CDR1 DFQATT and CDR2 SNEGSKA (reference sequence). CDR3 coding DNA: TGCAGTAGAGGCACAGATACGCAGTATTTT. As protein: CSRGTDTQYF.

This clonotype has a count of ten or more. V and J are TRBV11-2 and TRBJ2-3; D is unclear. Trimming shortened V by 3 bases and J by 6 bases, and 16 bases separated the two germline ends. The CDR3 spans 15 residues. The germline V gene has CDR1 SGHAT and CDR2 FQNNGV. The CDR3 DNA is TGTGCCAGCAGCTTCCATACCCCCGGTATGGATACGCAGTATTTT. Translating it yields CASSFHTPGMDTQYF.

This clonotype was observed at least ten times. This chain uses TRBV30 with TRBJ1-2, with 9 positions matching TRBD1. Germline trimming cut 6 bases from V and 7 bases from J; bases unmatched to any gene: 9. Germline V gene lookup returns CDR1 GTSNPN and CDR2 SVGIG (reference sequence). The CDR3 loop spans 13 amino acids. CDR3 amino acids: CACRGQGIGGYTF. CDR3 DNA: TGTGCCTGCCGGGGACAGGGAATAGGTGGCTACACCTTC.

Details on this clonotype: One base away lies a much larger clone, so this may be a sequencing read error. This chain uses TRBV6-2 or TRBV6-3 with TRBJ2-5; tentative D call: TRBD1 (6 bases). With 2 bases removed from V and 1 base from J, the gap between germline ends came to 8 bases. Germline V gene lookup returns CDR1 MNHEY and CDR2 SVGEGT. The CDR3 has 14 residues. CDR3 residues: CASSYRDIQETQYF. CDR3 nucleotide sequence: TGTGCCAGCAGTTACCGGGACATCCAAGAGACCCAGTACTTC.

This chain links TRBV29-1 with TRBJ2-1; possible D gene TRBD2, 6 bases. Trimming cost V 4 bases and J 6 bases, with 19 bases left between them. CDR3 size: 15 residues. Germline V gene lookup returns CDR1 SQVTM and CDR2 ANQGSEA. The CDR3 loop reads CSVVSSVYFGNEQFF. CDR3 bases: TGCAGCGTTGTGTCTAGCGTTTACTTTGGCAATGAGCAGTTCTTC.

This clonotype came up many times. The chain uses TRBV12-3 or TRBV12-4 and TRBJ2-1; the D gene is possibly TRBD2 (6 bases). The ends were cut back, 2 bases at V and 5 bases at J, with 13 bases in the middle. The CDR3 is made up of 15 amino acids. The CDR3 region is CASSLRGGPDNEQFF. The CDR3 nucleotides are TGTGCCAGCAGTTTAAGGGGAGGACCGGACAATGAGCAGTTCTTC.

This clonotype was seen at least ten times. V and J are TRBV29-1 and TRBJ2-1; 15 bases line up with TRBD2. V was clipped by 5 bases and J by 7 bases; unmatched bases: 6. Germline-derived CDR1 and CDR2 are SQVTM and ANQGSEA. The CDR3 covers 15 residues. This chain's CDR3 is CSVIPGLAGGNEQFF. The CDR3 nucleotides are TGCAGCGTTATCCCGGGACTAGCGGGAGGTAATGAGCAGTTCTTC.

This clonotype was observed at least ten times. The V gene is TRBV20-1, the J gene TRBJ2-2; 7 nucleotides line up with TRBD1. The CDR3 consists of 14 residues. Germline values: CDR1 DFQATT, CDR2 SNEGSKA (reference sequence). V shed 6 bases and J 8 bases; nucleotides not matched to a gene: 12. This chain's CDR3 is CSALDRERRGELFF. The CDR3 DNA reads as TGCAGTGCCCTCGACAGGGAAAGAAGAGGGGAGCTGTTTTTT.

This clonotype was observed at least ten times. The gene calls are TRBV12-5 and TRBJ1-1; D is uncertain. The CDR3 is 14 amino acids. Germline V gene data show CDR1 as LGHNT and CDR2 as FRNRAP. Trimming removed 0 bases from V and 3 bases from J, with 8 bases in between. The CDR3 sequence: CASGLVPGYTEAFF. The DNA of the CDR3 is TGTGCTAGTGGTTTGGTACCGGGATACACTGAAGCTTTCTTT.

The rearrangement links TRBV11-3 to TRBJ1-6; the D is unclear. Germline V CDR1 and CDR2: SGHNT, YENEEA. The CDR3 has 14 amino acids. V was clipped by 2 bases and J by 2 bases, with 4 bases between them. The chain's CDR3 is CASSLQAYNSPLHF. CDR3 in DNA: TGTGCCAGCAGCTTACAGGCCTATAATTCACCCCTCCACTTT.